Each of the 11 T cell receptor beta chains below was sequenced from the same sample in a study of blood T cell repertoires in COVID-19. Here immunoSEQ multiplex PCR was the method, and the copy in TCRdb shows in-frame clones only, minus some. The sample has 250,000 to 350,000 clones; around 81% are singletons. The sample comprised peripheral blood. The origin of the receptors is a person aged 70 to 85 with COVID-19, enrolled during active disease.

The chain carries TRBV15 and TRBJ1-1; TRBD1 agrees at 7 bases. Germline CDR1 LNHNV, CDR2 YYDKDF (reference sequence). The CDR3 length is 16 residues. V lost 3 bases, J lost 5 bases, and 12 bases stayed unmatched. In DNA form, the CDR3 reads TGTGCCACCAGCAGCTTCCCCCGACAGGGAGGAACTGAAGCTTTCTTT. This sequence encodes CATSSFPRQGGTEAFF.

The chain combines TRBV7-2 with TRBJ2-1, with 8 bases fitting TRBD2. CDR1 is SGHTA and CDR2 is FQGNSA in the germline V gene. CDR3 size: 15 residues. The V gene end was trimmed by 5 bases and the J gene end by 3 bases; junction bases not matched to a gene: 6. CDR3 bases: TGTGCCAGCAGCGCGGAGGGACTAGACTACAATGAGCAGTTCTTC. Protein product: CASSAEGLDYNEQFF.

This clone was observed a handful of times. The rearrangement links TRBV18 to TRBJ2-7; 7 bases fit TRBD1. V shed 6 bases and J 3 bases; nucleotides not matched to a gene: 11. Germline V CDR1 and CDR2: KGHSH, LQKENI. The CDR3 length is 15 residues. CDR3 protein: CASSDRASFLYEQYF. The CDR3, as DNA: TGTGCCAGCTCCGACAGGGCAAGCTTCCTCTACGAGCAGTACTTC.

The chain has TRBV6-2 or TRBV6-3 and TRBJ1-2, with 7 positions matching TRBD1. Germline V gene lookup returns CDR1 MNHEY and CDR2 SVGEGT. The CDR3 loop spans 14 amino acids. Unmatched junction bases numbered 6, after V lost 7 bases and J lost 1 base. In DNA, the CDR3 is TGTGCCAGCATCCCGGGACAGAGTAACTATGGCTACACCTTC. Translating gives CASIPGQSNYGYTF.

The rearrangement joins TRBV5-1 to TRBJ2-2; TRBD2 matches at 10 bases. Trimming cost V 0 bases and J 5 bases; bases outside gene matches: 7. Germline V gene lookup returns CDR1 SGHRS and CDR2 YFSETQ. The CDR3 consists of 17 residues. Here the CDR3 DNA reads TGCGCCAGCAGCTTGGTTCTAGCGGGGGCTCTTACCGGGGAGCTGTTTTTT. It yields the protein CASSLVLAGALTGELFF. The entire variable domain, with the rest obtained from reference TRBV5-1 and TRBJ2-2, is as follows: KAGVTQTPRYLIKTRGQQVTLSCSPISGHRSVSWYQQTPGQGLQFLFEYFSETQRNKGNFPGRFSGRQFSNSRSEMNVSTLELGDSALYLCASSLVLAGALTGELFFGEGSRLTVL.

V gene TRBV7-6 combines with J gene TRBJ2-7; 7 bases are shared with TRBD2. The CDR3 covers 13 residues. The V and J ends lost 5 bases and 1 base, in that order; junction bases with no gene match: 2. CDR1 is SGHVS, CDR2 FNYEAQ, per germline. The CDR3 DNA reads TGTGCCAGCAGCCGCGGGGGTTCCTACGAGCAGTACTTC. Translated, it gives CASSRGGSYEQYF.

This rearrangement joins TRBV9 to TRBJ2-1; 7 nucleotides match TRBD2. The CDR3 length is 13 residues. The V and J ends lost 0 bases and 8 bases, in that order; junction bases with no gene match: 2. CDR1 SGDLS and CDR2 YYNGEE come from the germline V gene. As DNA, the CDR3 is TGTGCCAGCAGCGTAGGCACTAGCGATGAGCAGTTCTTC. This translates into CASSVGTSDEQFF. The full variable domain, rest sourced from reference TRBV9 and TRBJ2-1, is DSGVTQTPKHLITATGQRVTLRCSPRSGDLSVYWYQQSLDQGLQFLIQYYNGEERAKGNILERFSAQQFPDLHSELNLSSLELGDSALYFCASSVGTSDEQFFGPGTRLTVL.

The chain couples TRBV10-3 to TRBJ2-5, with 9 bases lining up with TRBD2. CDR1 is ENHRY and CDR2 is SYGVKD in the germline V gene. The CDR3 contains 16 residues. V dropped 0 bases and J dropped 7; count of bases not matched to a gene: 9. CDR3 loop: CAISESVTSGVGTQYF. The CDR3 DNA reads TGTGCCATCAGTGAGTCTGTGACTAGCGGCGTGGGGACCCAGTACTTC.

The chain joins TRBV7-2 to TRBJ2-5, with D uncertain. V shed 5 bases and J shed 9 bases, with 16 bases lying between them. CDR3 size: 13 residues. The germline CDR1 and CDR2 sequences are SGHTA and FQGNSA. The CDR3 bases are TGTGCCAGCAGCCCCCCCCCTTTTATGTCCCAGTACTTC. It encodes CASSPPPFMSQYF.

This clone was recorded a few times. This chain uses TRBV12-5 with TRBJ1-2; TRBD1 matches at 10 bases. CDR3 length equals 14 residues. CDR1 and CDR2 from the germline V gene are LGHNT and FRNRAP. Trimming removed 6 bases from V and 3 bases from J; junction bases left unmatched: 4. DNA of the CDR3: TGTGCTAGTGGAGGACAGGGGGTGGACTATGGCTACACCTTC. Amino acids: CASGGQGVDYGYTF.

The chain employs TRBV6-1 and TRBJ1-2, with D possibly being TRBD1 (6 bases). The V end lost 3 bases, the J end lost 1 base, and 9 bases lay between the germline ends. The germline gives CDR1 MNHNS, CDR2 SASEGT. CDR3 size: 14 residues. CDR3 residues: CASSDRGHNYGYTF. In DNA form, the CDR3 reads TGTGCCAGCAGTGACAGGGGCCATAACTATGGCTACACCTTC.